The sequence of this T cell receptor beta chain was determined in a study of tumor-infiltrating lymphocytes in localized non-small cell lung cancer. Findings and limits, study-wide: Available tissue quantity limited TCR sequencing to a patient subset.

CDR1 and CDR2 (germline): SGHRS, YFSETQ. The CDR3 is made up of 15 amino acids. Trimming cost V 0 bases and J 1 base, with 10 bases left between them. Of note for this clone: What it recognizes is unknown.

Clones were read by immunoSEQ multiplex PCR, and TCRdb kept only the in-frame ones, dropping some. The table has roughly 13,000 clones, about two thirds seen once. The sample comprised uninvolved lung tissue not adjacent to the tumor. This rearrangement joins TRBV5-1 to TRBJ1-1; D possibly corresponds to TRBD1 (5 bases). The clonotype originates from a human donor with non-small cell lung cancer. In DNA form, the CDR3 reads TGCGCCAGCAGCTTGGTCGGAGGGACGAACACTGAAGCTTTCTTT. Its protein is CASSLVGGTNTEAFF.